This entry concerns a single T cell receptor beta chain. Its antigen is undetermined. Treatment given: approximately nine-day PBMC culture with coronavirus spike peptide pools or control peptides (ViraFEST assay). This sample was included in a study of vaccination and CD4 T cells after COVID-19. Study-level background: Collection of post-vaccine samples followed dose two by a median roughly 72 days, spanning a range of 14 to 241.

Trimming took 5 bases from V and 0 from J; bases not matched to a gene: 5. The CDR3 runs to 16 residues. CDR1 and CDR2 from the germline V gene are ENHRY and SYGVKD. The Oncomine TCR Beta short-read assay generated sequence data from the DNA of cultured CD4+ T cells. Extraction of genomic DNA was performed on cultured CD4+ T cells. TCRdb ran MiXCR on the PCR reads and lists one entry per CDR3 protein. The sample lists 9,500 to 15,000 distinct CDR3 sequences; about 53% were seen once. The TCR was taken from a human donor who had recovered from COVID-19. The sample taken for sequencing was CD4+ T cells from blood, cultured in vitro. The rearrangement uses TRBV10-3 and TRBJ2-7, with 12 bases matching TRBD2. In nucleotides, the CDR3 is TGTGCCATCAGTCCGACTAGCGGGAGAATCTCCTACGAGCAGTACTTC. Translating it yields CAISPTSGRISYEQYF.